This T cell receptor beta chain was recovered during a study of T-cell reconstitution after alpha-beta-depleted transplantation in children. This CDR3 has 17 residues. It was with unique molecular identifiers that the TCRbeta library was prepared. One entry per CDR3 protein results from TCRdb running MiXCR on the PCR reads. The profile shows about 640,000 distinct CDR3 sequences, 16% of them singletons. The rearrangement links TRBV21-1 to TRBJ1-6. TRBV21-1 is labeled a pseudogene. This TCR derives from a human donor who donated a stem cell graft to a child with acute myeloid leukemia. Sequencing used PBMCs from the stem cell graft donor, obtained from the stem cell graft. The CDR3 nucleotides read TGTGCCAGCAGCAAAGGAGGATTTAGCGCCTATAATTCACCCCTCCACTTT. This gives the protein CASSKGGFSAYNSPLHF.